This T cell receptor (beta chain) stems from a study of blood T cell repertoires in COVID-19 (dated by TCRdb to 2020 to 2021). Broadly, across the study: Samples covering the acute and convalescent phases of COVID-19 were provided by collaborators in the United States, Italy and Spain. Samples came from the ongoing ImmuneRACE study (first 160 participants) plus 1,254 subjects from 6 global collaborators. A freely available public database, intended as a resource for researchers studying the immune response to SARS-CoV-2, is where the repertoires were released. Nearly every sample came with metadata listing a de-identified subject ID, COVID-19 status, age in years and sex. Subjects who had been exposed to COVID-19, were actively infected with it, or had recovered from it provided the deeply sampled blood TCRbeta repertoires that made up the dataset. Where HLA class I and class II types were available, the types were taken from metadata supplied by the sample provider, not from assay-based typing. The material from the prospective study consisted of cDNA or gDNA derived from T cells, B-cell-depleted T cells, or PBMCs.

TCRbeta CDR3 regions were amplified from genomic DNA using the immunoSEQ Assay, a bias-controlled multiplex PCR. As for how the authors treated the data: The number of nucleated cells in each sample was estimated by amplification of reference gene primers within the assay. To quantify the absolute abundance of each unique TCRbeta CDR3 rearrangement, sequence reads were collapsed and filtered. For each sample, productive Simpson clonality was calculated as the square root of Simpson's diversity index over productive rearrangements. Drawn from immuneACCESS, this table holds only the in-frame rearrangements with V and J called that TCRdb kept. Clones are partly lost; checked studies trace under half to an unresolved V gene and leave the rest unexplained. Clone size and the V and J calls come from that table; the DNA yielded D and trimming. This sample lists approximately 250,000 clones; approximately 86% were detected once. The biggest ten clones account for approximately 2% of the sample.

The collaborating institutions used their own protocols to collect whole blood in K2EDTA tubes. Collaborator samples were shipped for TCRbeta analysis as frozen whole blood, isolated PBMCs, or DNA extracted from either sample type. Broader findings and caveats from the paper: The amount of clinical and demographic metadata varied by source and participant and was provided uncurated.

Remarks on this clone: Its antigen is unknown. The sample holds no much larger clone one base away, and base qualities are not on file.

The specimen was peripheral blood. The sequence was obtained from a man aged 25-45 years with active or convalescent COVID-19.

The DNA is TGCGCCAGCAGCCAAAGCGGGACATCTGCCTACGAGCAGTACTTC. It translates as CASSQSGTSAYEQYF. The rearranged segments are TRBV4-1 and TRBJ2-7; a weak D assignment points to TRBD2 (7 bases agree). V is pared back by 2 bases and J by 2 bases, with 13 bases lying between the germline termini. The CDR3 sequence holds 15 residues, the cysteine and phenylalanine included. The CDR3 DNA has 45 bases and is translated from base 1. CDR1 MGHRA and CDR2 YSYEKL are derived from the germline V gene.